The entry below describes one TCR beta chain. This sample was included in a study of blood T cell repertoires in COVID-19. Trimming took 0 bases from V and 2 from J; bases not matched to a gene: 14. The CDR3 spans 20 residues. CDR1 is SGDLS, CDR2 YYNGEE, per germline. Only in-frame clones appear in the TCRdb table, and some are missing; sequencing was by immunoSEQ multiplex PCR. The sample records around 300,000 clones, around 87% being singletons. Sample: PBMCs or T cells enriched from blood (not recorded which). The TCR originated in a young woman with acute COVID-19. This sequence joins TRBV9 and TRBJ2-1, with 10 bases that match TRBD2. CDR3 residues: CASSVVPTSELAGPYNEQFF. CDR3 DNA: TGTGCCAGCAGCGTAGTTCCAACGTCGGAACTAGCGGGACCCTACAATGAGCAGTTCTTC.